This TCR beta chain was captured in a study of T-cell memory formation after mild COVID-19. Overall study results and limits: Day 15 to 85 contracting clones showed balanced CD4/CD8; later expanders leaned CD4+.

The germline gives CDR1 LGHNA, CDR2 YSLEER. This CDR3 has 14 amino acids. The ends lost 2 bases at V and 2 bases at J; junction bases unmatched: 2. A 5'RACE reaction primed in the constant segment made cDNA libraries of TCR alpha and TCR beta, and these carried sample barcodes and UMIs. In TCRdb, the 5' RACE reads were re-called with MiXCR into one record per CDR3 protein. Here the sample spans 300,000 to 400,000 distinct CDR3 sequences, 25% to 30% being singletons. This clonotype was seen a few times. Its antigen remains unknown. The chain combines TRBV4-3 with TRBJ1-1, with 7 nucleotides matching TRBD1. Sequencing input: PBMCs or a T cell subset sorted from them (not recorded which). The TCR was taken from an adult woman who had mild COVID-19 (a few samples of this study predate the infection). Cell type and time point are not known. Here the CDR3 reads CASSQRDSNTEAFF. The CDR3 DNA is TGCGCCAGCAGCCAACGGGACAGCAACACTGAAGCTTTCTTT.